This T cell receptor beta chain comes out of a study of cytomegalovirus exposure and HLA in healthy donors. Researchers ran the PCR with 60 Vbeta and 13 Jbeta primers. Profiled with immunoSEQ multiplex PCR; TCRdb holds only in-frame clones, not every one. The sample contains around 50,000 clones, roughly 80% of which appear only once. Notes on this clone: Its cognate antigen is unknown.

Germline CDR1 SGHRS, CDR2 YFSETQ. Deletions cut 4 bases from V and 5 bases from J, with 11 bases between. The CDR3 length is 13 residues. Regarding the study as a whole: As was reported, the classifier diagnosed cytomegalovirus status with high specificity and sensitivity. From TCR beta sequences, most subjects' HLA-A and HLA-B alleles were reportedly predicted accurately. In an earlier analysis, about 87% or about 30%: the productive usage of most TCR beta V segments.

The V call is TRBV5-1, the J call TRBJ2-3, with D possibly TRBD1 on 6 matching bases. Input material: PBMCs. This TCR derives from a man aged 40-49 years in good health and CMV-seronegative. As DNA, the CDR3 is TGCGCCAGCAGCCTGGGACACCAAGATACGCAGTATTTT. This gives the protein CASSLGHQDTQYF.